One and the same sample provided the 24 T cell receptor beta chains below, sequenced in a study of T cell clonality in common variable immunodeficiency (dated by TCRdb to between 2015 and 2017). Receptor libraries were prepared by the immunoSEQ multiplex PCR assay. TCRdb took this table from immuneACCESS and kept in-frame rearrangements with V and J called. Such tables lack part of the clones; where checked against another copy, unresolved V genes explain under half of the gap, and the rest is unexplained. Listed for this sample are some 80,000 clones, none observed only a single time. 0.75% to 1% of the sample is held by the ten biggest clonotypes. Material: peripheral blood mononuclear cells. The receptors stem from a person aged 18 to 70 in good health.

At least ten counts were recorded for this clone. The sequence runs out 3 residues before the end of the CDR3; the remainder is reconstructed from the germline J gene. The rearrangement links TRBV5-4 to TRBJ1-1, with D perhaps TRBD1 (6 bases). There are 15 residues in the CDR3. V lost 2 bases, J lost 3 bases, and 14 bases lay in between. Germline CDR1 reads SGHNT; CDR2 reads YYREEE (reference sequence). The CDR3 sequence: CASSLGGVLYTEAFF. The sequenced part of the CDR3 DNA is TGTGCCAGCAGCTTAGGGGGGGTTCTTTACACTGAA.

This clone was detected many times. Read data end 3 residues before the CDR3 end; the end is taken from the germline J gene. The chain is built from TRBV12-3 or TRBV12-4 and TRBJ2-3; D ambiguous. The CDR3 has 15 residues. V shed 6 bases and J shed 4 bases, with 17 bases lying between them. The chain's CDR3 is CASRESVKSADTQYF. The sequenced part of the CDR3 DNA is TGTGCCAGCAGAGAGTCGGTTAAGAGCGCAGATACG.

This clone was counted ten times or more. Read sequence stops 3 residues before the CDR3 end, and the germline J gene provides the missing end. The rearrangement joins TRBV5-4 to TRBJ1-2; D gene unclear. Trimming removed 5 bases at V and 5 bases at J, with 13 bases between. The CDR3 spans 13 residues. Germline CDR1 reads SGHNT; CDR2 reads YYREEE (reference sequence). The CDR3: CASSSGSQYGYTF. CDR3 DNA (partial): TGTGCCAGCAGTTCCGGGTCACAATATGGC.

This clone was seen at least ten times. Partial CDR3 DNA: TGCAGTGCCAACGGACTAGCGGGAGAGGCGATGATAACCTACAATGAG. Translating gives CSANGLAGEAMITYNE. The full CDR3 protein is CSANGLAGEAMITYNEQFF. V usage is TRBV20-1 and J usage is TRBJ2-1, with TRBD2 matching 13 bases. The read ends 3 residues early relative to the CDR3; the germline J gene fills the gap. Germline CDR1 DFQATT, CDR2 SNEGSKA (reference sequence). CDR3 size: 19 residues. Unmatched junction bases numbered 16, after V lost 6 bases and J lost 2 bases.

CDR3 DNA, as far as it was read: TGTGCCAGCAGTGAGCCCAGGACAGGACACTACGAG. Translating it yields CASSEPRTGHYE. The CDR3 in full is CASSEPRTGHYEQYF. V usage is TRBV25-1 and J usage is TRBJ2-7; 7 bases are shared with TRBD1. The read is 3 residues too short to cover the CDR3 end, so that end is filled in from the germline J gene. Germline values: CDR1 MGHDK, CDR2 SYGVNS. V lost 3 bases, J lost 3 bases, and 8 bases stayed unmatched. The CDR3 is 15 amino acids.

This clone was picked up many times. The read is 3 residues too short to cover the CDR3 end, so that end is filled in from the germline J gene. The V call is TRBV20-1, the J call TRBJ2-7, with D maybe TRBD1 (5 bases). The germline CDR1 and CDR2 sequences are DFQATT and SNEGSKA (reference sequence). This CDR3 comprises 16 residues. V was shortened by 0 bases and J by 2 bases, with 17 bases between the two germline ends. The CDR3 spells CSARDRWRQGTYEQYF. Incomplete CDR3 DNA: TGCAGTGCTAGAGATCGTTGGCGGCAGGGAACCTACGAG.

The sample holds many counts of this clone. The read stops 3 residues short of the end of the CDR3; the missing end is completed from the germline J gene. V gene TRBV14 combines with J gene TRBJ1-3, with D uncertain. Germline V gene sequence: CDR1 SGHDN, CDR2 FVKESK. This CDR3 region has 14 residues. V gave up 4 bases and J gave up 3 bases, with 10 bases separating them. CDR3 DNA, as far as it was read: TGTGCCAGCAGCCGAGACTCGTTTGGAAACACC. This translates into CASSRDSFGNT. The CDR3 in its entirety is CASSRDSFGNTIYF.

This clone was seen many times. The CDR3 end lies 3 residues beyond the end of the read and is filled in from the germline J gene. The genes are TRBV19 and TRBJ2-2; 7 nucleotides match TRBD1. The V gene's germline CDR1 is LNHDA and CDR2 SQIVND (reference sequence). This CDR3 is built from 15 residues. V dropped 3 bases and J dropped 0; count of bases not matched to a gene: 1. The DNA read from the CDR3 is TGTGCCAGTAGTATGGGGACAGCGAACACCGGGGAG. Translation: CASSMGTANTGE. From start to end, the CDR3 is CASSMGTANTGELFF.

The table lists this clone with many counts. The read gets to within 3 residues of the CDR3 end, and the germline J gene fills in the rest. The rearrangement links TRBV28 to TRBJ2-1; 11 bases line up with TRBD1. In germline, CDR1 is MDHEN, CDR2 SYDVKM. J was trimmed by 9 bases and V by 6 bases; bases with no gene match: 19. The CDR3 runs 18 residues. The sequenced CDR3 bases are TGTGCCAGCAGGGCCTACCGCCGGGACAGGGGGTCCAGGAGTGAG. It yields the protein CASRAYRRDRGSRSE. The whole CDR3 protein reads CASRAYRRDRGSRSEQFF.

This clone was seen ten or more times. The CDR3 end lies 3 residues beyond the end of the read and is filled in from the germline J gene. The chain carries TRBV19 and TRBJ2-7; 11 positions agree with TRBD1. CDR1 LNHDA and CDR2 SQIVND come from the germline V gene (reference sequence). The CDR3 covers 13 residues. J lost 5 bases, V lost 6 bases, and 3 bases had no gene match. Incomplete CDR3 DNA: TGTGCCAGTAGCCCGGGACAGGGGGACGAG. Its protein is CASSPGQGDE. The complete CDR3 sequence is CASSPGQGDEQYF.

This clone came up many times. Read data end 3 residues before the CDR3 end; the end is taken from the germline J gene. V and J are TRBV5-1 and TRBJ2-3, with D maybe TRBD1 (6 bases). V gave up 0 bases and J gave up 2 bases, with 10 bases separating them. Germline CDR1 reads SGHRS; CDR2 reads YFSETQ. CDR3 length: 15 amino acids. CDR3 sequence: CASSLEQGNTDTQYF. CDR3 DNA (partial): TGCGCCAGCAGCTTGGAGCAGGGGAACACAGATACG.

This clone was counted at least ten times. The CDR3 extends 3 residues past the end of the read, so its final part is completed from the germline J gene. The chain joins TRBV7-3 to TRBJ1-2; 9 bases line up with TRBD1. In germline, CDR1 is SGHTA, CDR2 FQGTGA. The trim removed 5 bases at V and 5 bases at J, leaving 9 bases unmatched. The CDR3 extends over 15 amino acids. CDR3 amino acids: CASSPNPGTGYGYTF. CDR3 bases read: TGTGCCAGCAGCCCTAATCCCGGGACAGGGTATGGC. Variable domain in full (rest from reference TRBV7-3 and TRBJ1-2): GAGVSQTPSNKVTEKGKYVELRCDPISGHTALYWYRQSLGQGPEFLIYFQGTGAADDSGLPNDRFFAVRPEGSVSTLKIQRTERGDSAVYLCASSPNPGTGYGYTFGSGTRLTVV.

The table lists this clone with many counts. The read gets to within 3 residues of the CDR3 end, and the germline J gene fills in the rest. The V call is TRBV28, the J call TRBJ1-6; no firm D call. Trimming left V 7 bases short and J 12 bases short, with 13 bases between. The CDR3 runs 12 residues. Germline CDR1 reads MDHEN; CDR2 reads SYDVKM. The CDR3 bases that were read are TGTGCCAGCATTCCACGCAGTTTACCC. Protein sequence: CASIPRSLP. The whole CDR3 protein reads CASIPRSLPLHF.

This clone has a count of ten or more. The read gets to within 3 residues of the CDR3 end, and the germline J gene fills in the rest. V usage is TRBV20-1 and J usage is TRBJ2-2; 11 bases map to TRBD2. The CDR3 runs to 17 residues. CDR1 is DFQATT and CDR2 is SNEGSKA in the germline V gene (reference sequence). Trimming cost V 0 bases and J 0 bases; bases outside gene matches: 3. The CDR3 DNA, read in part, is TGCAGTGCTAGAGAACTAGCGGGAGCCTCGAACACCGGGGAG. It yields the protein CSARELAGASNTGE. The entire CDR3 sequence reads CSARELAGASNTGELFF.

The table lists this clone with many counts. Sequencing ends 3 residues short of the CDR3 end; the germline J gene provides the rest. J is TRBJ2-1 and V is TRBV6-2 or TRBV6-3; 7 nucleotides align to TRBD1. The J segment lost 4 bases and the V segment lost 6 bases, leaving 6 bases of the junction unmatched. This CDR3 contains 14 residues. From germline, CDR1 is MNHEY and CDR2 SVGEGT. CDR3 DNA, as far as it was read: TGTGCCAGCAGGAGGACAGGACAGTACAATGAG. Translating it yields CASRRTGQYNE. The whole CDR3 sequence is CASRRTGQYNEQFF.

This clone was picked up many times. The observed sequence ends 3 residues before the CDR3 terminus, with the missing tail filled in from the germline J gene. The V gene is TRBV20-1, the J gene TRBJ2-1, with D uncertain. The CDR3 extends over 12 amino acids. The V end was cut by 0 bases, the J end by 3 bases, with 3 bases between. Germline values: CDR1 DFQATT, CDR2 SNEGSKA (reference sequence). The CDR3 is CSARDLYNEQFF. The sequenced CDR3 bases are TGCAGTGCTAGAGATCTCTACAATGAG.

This clone was recorded many times. The read ends 3 residues early relative to the CDR3; the germline J gene fills the gap. The V gene is TRBV28, the J gene TRBJ2-1, with 7 bases matching TRBD2. Germline V gene data show CDR1 as MDHEN and CDR2 as SYDVKM. V was clipped by 3 bases and J by 7 bases; unmatched bases: 3. The CDR3 sequence is 13 residues long. CDR3 protein: CASSLRTRNEQFF. The sequenced part of the CDR3 DNA is TGTGCCAGCAGTTTGCGGACTAGAAATGAG.

This clone was seen ten or more times. The read ends 3 residues before the CDR3 terminus; that terminus is restored from the germline J gene. The chain employs TRBV29-1 and TRBJ2-2; 9 nucleotides line up with TRBD1. This CDR3 spans 13 amino acids. Germline V gene data show CDR1 as SQVTM and CDR2 as ANQGSEA. Trimming at V came to 6 bases and at J to 7 bases, leaving 6 bases not matched to a gene. The DNA read from the CDR3 is TGCAGCGTGGTACAGGGGGCCGTCGGGGAG. Translation: CSVVQGAVGE. The full CDR3 protein is CSVVQGAVGELFF.

This clone was seen ten or more times. The read ends 3 residues early relative to the CDR3; the germline J gene fills the gap. The rearrangement links TRBV6-2 or TRBV6-3 to TRBJ2-1, with D possibly TRBD1 on 8 matching bases. The V end lost 5 bases, the J end lost 8 bases, and 16 bases lay between the germline ends. Germline V gene lookup returns CDR1 MNHEY and CDR2 SVGEGT. The CDR3 runs 14 residues. The CDR3 bases that were read are TGTGCCAGCAGTACCAGGACAGGGAGGGATGAG. Its translation is CASSTRTGRDE. The whole CDR3 sequence is CASSTRTGRDEQFF.

Many counts were recorded for this clone. The sequence runs out 3 residues before the end of the CDR3; the remainder is reconstructed from the germline J gene. The chain recombines TRBV10-3 with TRBJ1-1; D not resolved. Germline V gene sequence: CDR1 ENHRY, CDR2 SYGVKD. CDR3 length: 14 residues. V lost 4 bases, J lost 4 bases, and 13 bases lay in between. The covered CDR3 bases are TGTGCCATCAGTGGCCCGAGGGCGGGCACTGAA. It codes for CAISGPRAGTE. The CDR3, in full, reads CAISGPRAGTEAFF.

This clone was seen repeatedly, ten times or more. The missing CDR3 end, 3 residues past where the read stops, is filled in from the germline J gene. This chain joins TRBV19 and TRBJ2-3; 7 positions match TRBD1. V shed 7 bases and J 1 base; nucleotides not matched to a gene: 8. Germline CDR1 and CDR2: LNHDA and SQIVND (reference sequence). The CDR3 is 15 amino acids. CDR3 in amino acids: CASKDSGGGTDTQYF. Incomplete CDR3 DNA: TGTGCCAGTAAGGACTCAGGGGGTGGCACAGATACG.

The sample holds many counts of this clone. The CDR3 extends 3 residues past the end of the read, so its final part is completed from the germline J gene. The chain recombines TRBV7-2 with TRBJ2-7; D is undetermined. This CDR3 spans 16 amino acids. V was shortened by 0 bases and J by 0 bases, with 12 bases between the two germline ends. The germline gives CDR1 SGHTA, CDR2 FQGNSA. CDR3 region: CASSLADNSPSYEQYF. CDR3 bases read: TGTGCCAGCAGCTTAGCCGATAACTCCCCCTCCTACGAG.

This clone has ten or more counts. The read is 3 residues too short to cover the CDR3 end, so that end is filled in from the germline J gene. This chain joins TRBV7-3 and TRBJ2-1; 12 nucleotides line up with TRBD2. The J segment lost 7 bases and the V segment lost 5 bases, leaving 6 bases of the junction unmatched. CDR1 is SGHTA and CDR2 is FQGTGA in the germline V gene. The CDR3 covers 15 residues. CDR3 bases read: TGTGCCAGCAGCGAACTAGCGGGGGGTGGGAATGAG. Encoded protein: CASSELAGGGNE. The whole CDR3 region reads CASSELAGGGNEQFF.

Many counts were recorded for this clone. The missing CDR3 end, 3 residues past where the read stops, is filled in from the germline J gene. The chain employs TRBV5-1 and TRBJ2-3; weak D call: TRBD1 (5 bases). Germline V gives CDR1 SGHRS, CDR2 YFSETQ. Trimming took 4 bases from V and 6 from J, leaving 18 bases between them. The CDR3 is 15 residues long. CDR3 DNA, as far as it was read: TGCGCCAGCAGCCTGGGTGGGGCGGTTCCTGATACG. Its translation is CASSLGGAVPDT. The full CDR3 protein is CASSLGGAVPDTQYF.